The clone carrying this T cell receptor beta chain was counted only a few times. Antigen unknown. Described time point: persistent/refractory GD, antithyroid drugs over 5 years with positive TRAb. PBMCs were the source of the RNA used for TCR sequencing. This sample stems from a study of regulatory T cells in long-lasting Graves disease. Study-wide points: Few sampled subjects may have lowered accuracy.

Arm-PCR of CDR3 regions and iRepertoire HTBI primers were the basis on which TCR beta libraries were built. In the original analysis: Detected in the samples were approximately 58 TRBV and 14 TRBJ segments. TCRdb fed the multiplex PCR reads into MiXCR, producing one record per CDR3 protein. TCRdb's processing, not the study's, gives the V and J calls here. The sample includes 300,000 to 500,000 distinct CDR3 sequences, around 21% of them seen just once. The ends were cut back, 3 bases at V and 1 base at J, with 12 bases in the middle. The CDR3 is 15 residues long. Germline lookup yields CDR1 LNHDA and CDR2 SQIVND (reference sequence).

The chain combines TRBV19 with TRBJ2-5; the D gene is possibly TRBD1 (6 bases). The receptor was isolated from a female donor with Graves disease. The sample consisted of peripheral blood mononuclear cells (PBMCs), taken when the disease was refractory, from a patient treated with antithyroid drugs. This chain's CDR3 is CASSMFPDSQETQYF. The CDR3 DNA is TGTGCCAGTAGTATGTTCCCGGACAGCCAAGAGACCCAGTACTTC.